This T cell receptor (beta chain) was captured by sequencing in a study of OX40 agonist ivuxolimab in advanced cancers. Profiling relied on immunoSEQ multiplex PCR, and the TCRdb table lists in-frame clones only, not all of them. The table lists some 15,000 clones, 65% to 80% of them singletons. The CDR3 sequence is 15 residues long. The germline CDR1 and CDR2 sequences are MNHEY and SMNVEV (reference sequence). The V end was cut by 3 bases, the J end by 0 bases, with 9 bases between. The specimen was CD4+ or CD8+ T cells sorted from blood, collected in a trial of the OX40 agonist ivuxolimab. V and J are TRBV27 and TRBJ2-1; the D is unclear. This TCR derives from an adult with an advanced solid tumor such as melanoma, head and neck, liver or kidney cancer. The CDR3 DNA reads as TGTGCCAGCAGTTTTCCCGGATCCTCCTACAATGAGCAGTTCTTC. Translating it yields CASSFPGSSYNEQFF.